Listed here are 20 T cell receptor beta chains from one sample, sequenced in a study of blood T cell repertoires in COVID-19. This table comes from immunoSEQ multiplex PCR, and its TCRdb copy is limited to in-frame clones, with some not included. The table shows about 47,000 clones, with approximately 84% occurring only once. The sequencing sample was made of peripheral blood. These receptors were taken from a man aged 50-60 years with acute or convalescent COVID-19.

The chain is built from TRBV10-3 and TRBJ1-5, with 10 positions matching TRBD1. CDR3 length equals 15 residues. Germline values: CDR1 ENHRY, CDR2 SYGVKD. V lost 6 bases, J lost 3 bases, and 5 bases stayed unmatched. The DNA of the CDR3 is TGTGCCATCAGCTCCGGGACAGGGGACAATCAGCCCCAGCATTTT. Protein product: CAISSGTGDNQPQHF.

This chain joins TRBV28 and TRBJ2-3; maybe TRBD1 (5 bases). The germline gives CDR1 MDHEN, CDR2 SYDVKM. CDR3 length: 14 amino acids. V lost 6 bases and J lost 6, with 16 bases in between. CDR3 in amino acids: CASSYQGAMDTQYF. The CDR3 DNA sequence: TGTGCCAGCAGCTACCAGGGTGCTATGGATACGCAGTATTTT. The full variable domain, in which reference TRBV28 and TRBJ2-3 provide the parts outside the CDR3, is DVKVTQSSRYLVKRTGEKVFLECVQDMDHENMFWYRQDPGLGLRLIYFSYDVKMKEKGDIPEGYSVSREKKERFSLILESASTNQTSMYLCASSYQGAMDTQYFGPGTRLTVL.

Concerning this clone itself: At the DNA level, this CDR3 is encoded by other sequences in the same sample as well. V usage is TRBV10-2 and J usage is TRBJ2-7, with TRBD2 matching over 9 bases. V shed 2 bases, J shed 3 bases, and the junction held 2 bases outside the gene matches. Looked up from germline, CDR1 is WSHSY and CDR2 is SAAADI. There are 14 residues in the CDR3. This chain's CDR3 is CASSEGAGGYEQYF. CDR3 in DNA: TGCGCCAGCAGTGAGGGAGCGGGGGGCTACGAGCAGTACTTC.

The CDR3 sequence: CASSMSAKNTEAFF. Written as DNA, the CDR3 is TGTGCCAGTAGTATGAGTGCAAAGAACACTGAAGCTTTCTTT. The chain employs TRBV19 and TRBJ1-1; D gene ambiguous. This CDR3 contains 14 residues. Between the trimmed V and J ends, which lost 3 bases and 1 base, there was a span of 9 bases. Germline CDR1 LNHDA, CDR2 SQIVND (reference sequence).

The chain uses TRBV27 and TRBJ2-2, with TRBD1 matching 8 bases. Trimming took 5 bases from V and 4 from J; bases not matched to a gene: 3. Germline CDR1 is MNHEY and CDR2 is SMNVEV (reference sequence). The CDR3 is 14 residues long. In DNA, the CDR3 is TGTGCCAGCAGTATCAGGGGGCTCACCGGGGAGCTGTTTTTT. This sequence encodes CASSIRGLTGELFF.

This clone is labeled medium-sized (0.01 to 0.1%). This chain links TRBV4-1 with TRBJ2-5, with TRBD1 identical over 11 bases. The V and J ends lost 4 bases and 5 bases, in that order; junction bases with no gene match: 3. The CDR3 is 14 amino acids. Germline CDR1 is MGHRA and CDR2 is YSYEKL. Written as DNA, the CDR3 is TGCGCCAGCAGCCGGGACAGGGGGTGGGAGACCCAGTACTTC. Protein sequence: CASSRDRGWETQYF.

The chain carries TRBV5-4 and TRBJ2-3, with 8 bases identical to TRBD2. This CDR3 has 15 amino acids. From germline, CDR1 is SGHNT and CDR2 YYREEE (reference sequence). V was pared by 1 base and J by 4 bases, with 5 bases of the junction left unmatched. CDR3 residues: CASSLTSGGPDTQYF. The CDR3 bases are TGTGCCAGCAGCTTGACTAGCGGAGGCCCAGATACGCAGTATTTT.

The chain joins TRBV7-9 to TRBJ2-2, with D maybe TRBD1 (6 bases). Deletions cut 6 bases from V and 3 bases from J, with 11 bases between. The CDR3 runs to 14 residues. Germline CDR1 reads SEHNR; CDR2 reads FQNEAQ (reference sequence). CDR3 loop: CASSPGQYTGELFF. In nucleotides, the CDR3 is TGTGCCAGCAGTCCCGGACAGTACACCGGGGAGCTGTTTTTT.

The chain has TRBV7-2 and TRBJ2-2, with D possibly being TRBD2 (7 bases). CDR1 SGHTA and CDR2 FQGNSA come from the germline V gene. V was cut by 3 bases and J by 3 bases, with 11 bases left in between. CDR3 length: 15 amino acids. The CDR3 protein is CASSLIGGDTGELFF. DNA of the CDR3: TGTGCCAGCAGCTTGATAGGGGGGGACACCGGGGAGCTGTTTTTT. Using reference TRBV7-2 and TRBJ2-2 for the parts outside the CDR3, the full variable domain is GAGVSQSPSNKVTEKGKDVELRCDPISGHTALYWYRQSLGQGLEFLIYFQGNSAPDKSGLPSDRFSAERTGGSVSTLTIQRTQQEDSAVYLCASSLIGGDTGELFFGEGSRLTVL.

The chain joins TRBV7-8 to TRBJ2-1; 7 nucleotides align to TRBD1. Germline lookup yields CDR1 SGHVS and CDR2 FQNEAQ. CDR3 size: 15 residues. Unmatched junction bases numbered 8, after V lost 5 bases and J lost 4 bases. In DNA form, the CDR3 reads TGTGCCAGCAGCCCTAAGGACAGGATTTACAATGAGCAGTTCTTC. Translating it yields CASSPKDRIYNEQFF.

This rearrangement joins TRBV6-5 to TRBJ1-3; weak D call: TRBD1 (5 bases). This CDR3 has 14 residues. The germline V gene encodes CDR1 MNHEY and CDR2 SVGAGI. Trimming took off 2 bases at V and 6 bases at J, with 11 bases between the two ends. CDR3 in DNA: TGTGCCAGCAGTTACGGAGGGGAGGCAAACACCATATATTTT. This encodes CASSYGGEANTIYF.

The J gene is TRBJ2-1, the V gene TRBV4-1; a possible D gene is TRBD2 (5 bases). There are 11 residues in the CDR3. V was cut by 4 bases and J by 10 bases, with 8 bases left in between. Germline V CDR1 and CDR2: MGHRA, YSYEKL. CDR3 sequence: CASSRSEEQFF. The CDR3 DNA reads as TGCGCCAGCAGCCGTAGCGAAGAGCAGTTCTTC.

V and J are TRBV5-1 and TRBJ2-5; D not resolved. CDR1 SGHRS and CDR2 YFSETQ come from the germline V gene. V was shortened by 0 bases and J by 5 bases, with 11 bases between the two germline ends. This CDR3 spans 14 amino acids. In DNA form, the CDR3 reads TGCGCCAGCAGCTTGGCCGGGTGGGTGGAGACCCAGTACTTC. This encodes CASSLAGWVETQYF.

This sequence joins TRBV27 and TRBJ2-7, with D possibly matching TRBD1 (5 bases). V gave up 3 bases and J gave up 7 bases, with 10 bases separating them. Germline values: CDR1 MNHEY, CDR2 SMNVEV (reference sequence). The CDR3 loop spans 12 amino acids. The DNA of the CDR3 is TGTGCCAGCAGTTTCAGGGTGGGGGAGCAGTACTTC. As protein: CASSFRVGEQYF.

This chain connects TRBV30 to TRBJ2-7, with 15 positions matching TRBD2. This CDR3 has 16 residues. V lost 0 bases, J lost 12 bases, and 12 bases stayed unmatched. Germline V lookup: CDR1 GTSNPN, CDR2 SVGIG (reference sequence). CDR3: CAWSVQVGLAGGEVYF. Here the CDR3 DNA reads TGTGCCTGGAGTGTACAAGTAGGACTAGCGGGGGGGGAAGTGTACTTC.

This clone showed up many times. V usage is TRBV10-2 and J usage is TRBJ1-1; possibly TRBD1 for D (5 bases). Trimming removed 4 bases at V and 2 bases at J, with 11 bases between. The CDR3 has 14 residues. Germline values: CDR1 WSHSY, CDR2 SAAADI. CDR3 DNA sequence: TGCGCCAGCAGTGCGGGGGACGGTAACACTGAAGCTTTCTTT. Protein sequence: CASSAGDGNTEAFF.

The genes are TRBV7-3 and TRBJ1-1, with no clear D. Trimming removed 8 bases at V and 1 base at J, with 20 bases between. The CDR3 covers 16 residues. Looked up from germline, CDR1 is SGHTA and CDR2 is FQGTGA. The CDR3 DNA sequence: TGTGCCAGCTCCTGGGGAGGAGGGCGTACGAACACTGAAGCTTTCTTT. Translated: CASSWGGGRTNTEAFF. Full variable domain (remainder filled in from reference TRBV7-3 and TRBJ1-1): GAGVSQTPSNKVTEKGKYVELRCDPISGHTALYWYRQSLGQGPEFLIYFQGTGAADDSGLPNDRFFAVRPEGSVSTLKIQRTERGDSAVYLCASSWGGGRTNTEAFFGQGTRLTVV.

The count of this clone is one. V usage is TRBV19 and J usage is TRBJ2-5; 14 bases align to TRBD2. The CDR3 totals 16 residues. The germline V gene encodes CDR1 LNHDA and CDR2 SQIVND (reference sequence). The V gene end was trimmed by 6 bases and the J gene end by 4 bases; junction bases not matched to a gene: 7. The CDR3 here is CASSMGLAGALETQYF. The CDR3 DNA reads as TGTGCCAGTAGCATGGGACTAGCGGGAGCCCTAGAGACCCAGTACTTC.

The rearrangement joins TRBV11-1 to TRBJ2-7; a weak D match, TRBD2 (5 bases). V was cut by 5 bases and J by 6 bases, with 11 bases left in between. Germline loops: CDR1 SGHAT, CDR2 FQDESV (reference sequence). The CDR3 contains 12 residues. Here the CDR3 reads CASSALVSEQYF. Here the CDR3 DNA reads TGTGCCAGCAGCGCACTAGTATCCGAGCAGTACTTC.

CDR3 sequence: CSVVYGTGGYTF. CDR3 nucleotides: TGCAGCGTTGTTTATGGGACAGGGGGCTACACCTTC. The gene calls are TRBV29-1 and TRBJ1-2; 9 bases are a match to TRBD1. Germline lookup yields CDR1 SQVTM and CDR2 ANQGSEA. CDR3 length: 12 residues. V dropped 4 bases and J dropped 8; count of bases not matched to a gene: 5.